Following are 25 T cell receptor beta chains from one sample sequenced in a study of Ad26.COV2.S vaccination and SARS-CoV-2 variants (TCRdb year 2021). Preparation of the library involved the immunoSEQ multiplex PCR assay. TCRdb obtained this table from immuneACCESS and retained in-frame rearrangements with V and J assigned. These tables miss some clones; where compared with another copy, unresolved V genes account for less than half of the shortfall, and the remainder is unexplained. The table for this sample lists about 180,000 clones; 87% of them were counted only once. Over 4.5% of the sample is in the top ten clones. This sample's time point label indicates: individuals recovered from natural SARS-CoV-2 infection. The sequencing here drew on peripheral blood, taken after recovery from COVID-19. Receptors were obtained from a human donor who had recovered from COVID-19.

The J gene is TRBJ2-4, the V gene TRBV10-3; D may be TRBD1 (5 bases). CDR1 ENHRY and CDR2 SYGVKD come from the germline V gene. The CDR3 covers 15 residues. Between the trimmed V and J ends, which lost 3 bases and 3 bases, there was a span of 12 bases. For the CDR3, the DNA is TGTGCCATCAGTGATGCAGGGTTTGACAAAAACATTCAGTACTTC. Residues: CAISDAGFDKNIQYF.

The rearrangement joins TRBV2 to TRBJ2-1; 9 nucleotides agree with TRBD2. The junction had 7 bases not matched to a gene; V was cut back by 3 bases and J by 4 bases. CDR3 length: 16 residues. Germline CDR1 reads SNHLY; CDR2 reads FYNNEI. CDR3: CASSDFSGRAYNEQFF. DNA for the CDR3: TGTGCCAGCAGTGACTTTAGCGGGAGAGCTTACAATGAGCAGTTCTTC.

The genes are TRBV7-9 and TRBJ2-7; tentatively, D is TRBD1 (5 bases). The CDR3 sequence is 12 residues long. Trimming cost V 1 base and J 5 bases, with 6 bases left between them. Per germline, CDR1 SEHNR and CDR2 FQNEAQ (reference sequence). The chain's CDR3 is CASSLVGDEQYF. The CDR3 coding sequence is TGTGCCAGCAGCTTAGTAGGGGACGAGCAGTACTTC.

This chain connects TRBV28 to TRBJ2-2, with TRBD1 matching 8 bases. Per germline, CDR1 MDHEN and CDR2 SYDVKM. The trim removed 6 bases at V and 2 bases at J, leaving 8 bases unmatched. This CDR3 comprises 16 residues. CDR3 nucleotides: TGTGCCAGCAGCGCCAGGGGGCGGCCTAACACCGGGGAGCTGTTTTTT. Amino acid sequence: CASSARGRPNTGELFF.

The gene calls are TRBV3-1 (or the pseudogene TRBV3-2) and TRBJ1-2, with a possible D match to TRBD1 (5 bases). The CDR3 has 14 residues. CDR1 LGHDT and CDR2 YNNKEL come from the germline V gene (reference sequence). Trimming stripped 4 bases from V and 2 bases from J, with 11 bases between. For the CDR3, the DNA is TGTGCCAGCAGCCCGGGGGAAACGAACTATGGCTACACCTTC. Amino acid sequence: CASSPGETNYGYTF.

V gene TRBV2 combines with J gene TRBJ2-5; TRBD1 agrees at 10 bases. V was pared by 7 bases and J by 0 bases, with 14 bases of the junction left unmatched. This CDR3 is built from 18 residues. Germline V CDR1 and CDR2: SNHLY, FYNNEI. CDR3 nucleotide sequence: TGTGCCAGCAATCGGGACAGGGGATCTCAGGGCGACCAAGAGACCCAGTACTTC. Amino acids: CASNRDRGSQGDQETQYF.

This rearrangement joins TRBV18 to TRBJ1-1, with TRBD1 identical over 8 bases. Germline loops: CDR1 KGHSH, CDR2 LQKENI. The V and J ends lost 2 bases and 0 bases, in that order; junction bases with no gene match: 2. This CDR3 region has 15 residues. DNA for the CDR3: TGTGCCAGCTCACCAACAGGGGGAATGAACACTGAAGCTTTCTTT. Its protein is CASSPTGGMNTEAFF.

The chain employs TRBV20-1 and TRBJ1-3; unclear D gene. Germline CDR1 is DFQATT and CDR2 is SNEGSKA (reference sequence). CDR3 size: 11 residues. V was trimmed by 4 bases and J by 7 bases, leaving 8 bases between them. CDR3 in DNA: TGCAGTGCTAAAACGTGGAACACCATATATTTT. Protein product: CSAKTWNTIYF.

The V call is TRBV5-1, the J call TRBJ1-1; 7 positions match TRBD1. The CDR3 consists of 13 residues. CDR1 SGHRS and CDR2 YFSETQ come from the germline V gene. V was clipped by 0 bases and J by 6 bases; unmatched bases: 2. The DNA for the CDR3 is TGCGCCAGCAGCTTGGGACAGGGCCCTGAAGCTTTCTTT. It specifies CASSLGQGPEAFF.

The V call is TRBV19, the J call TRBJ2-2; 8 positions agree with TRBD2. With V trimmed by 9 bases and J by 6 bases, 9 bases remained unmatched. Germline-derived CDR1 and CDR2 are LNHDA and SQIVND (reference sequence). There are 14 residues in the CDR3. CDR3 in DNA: TGTGCCAGCACCAACTCCGGGGGGGCCGGGGAGCTGTTTTTT. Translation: CASTNSGGAGELFF.

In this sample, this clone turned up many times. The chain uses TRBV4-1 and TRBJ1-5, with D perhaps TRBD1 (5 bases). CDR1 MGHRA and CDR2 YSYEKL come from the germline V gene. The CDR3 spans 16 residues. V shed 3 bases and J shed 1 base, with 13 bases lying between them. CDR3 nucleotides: TGCGCCAGCAGCCATACGCCGGACACGAGCAATCAGCCCCAGCATTTT. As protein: CASSHTPDTSNQPQHF.

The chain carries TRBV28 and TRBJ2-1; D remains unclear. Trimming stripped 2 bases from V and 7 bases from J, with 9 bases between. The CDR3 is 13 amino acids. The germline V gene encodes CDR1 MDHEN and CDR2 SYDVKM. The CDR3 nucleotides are TGTGCCAGCAGTTTAATAATAGTGAATGAGCAGTTCTTC. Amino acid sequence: CASSLIIVNEQFF.

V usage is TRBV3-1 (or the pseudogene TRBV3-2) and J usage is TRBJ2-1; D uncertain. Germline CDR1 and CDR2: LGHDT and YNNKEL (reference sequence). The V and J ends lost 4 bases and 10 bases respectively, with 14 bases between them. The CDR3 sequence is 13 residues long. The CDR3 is CASSRHSAGEQFF. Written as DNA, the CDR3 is TGTGCCAGCAGCCGCCACAGTGCCGGCGAGCAGTTCTTC.

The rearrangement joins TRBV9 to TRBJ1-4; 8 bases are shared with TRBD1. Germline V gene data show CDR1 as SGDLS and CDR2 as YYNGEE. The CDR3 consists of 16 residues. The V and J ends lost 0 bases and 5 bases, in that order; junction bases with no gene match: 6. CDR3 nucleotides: TGTGCCAGCAGCGTAGCTGCCGGACAGGGCAATGAAAAACTGTTTTTT. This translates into CASSVAAGQGNEKLFF.

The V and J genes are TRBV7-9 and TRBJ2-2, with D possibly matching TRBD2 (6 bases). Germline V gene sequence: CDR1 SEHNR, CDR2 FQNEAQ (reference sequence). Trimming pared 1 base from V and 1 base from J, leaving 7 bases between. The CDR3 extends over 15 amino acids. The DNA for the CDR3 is TGTGCCAGCAGCTTAGGAGCGGGGAACACCGGGGAGCTGTTTTTT. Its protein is CASSLGAGNTGELFF.

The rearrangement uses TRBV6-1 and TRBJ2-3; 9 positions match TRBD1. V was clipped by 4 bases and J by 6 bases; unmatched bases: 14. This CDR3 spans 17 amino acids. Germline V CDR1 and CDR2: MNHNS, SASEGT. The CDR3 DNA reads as TGTGCCAGCAGTGGAACGGACAGGGGCATCCCTTTGGATACGCAGTATTTT. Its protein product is CASSGTDRGIPLDTQYF.

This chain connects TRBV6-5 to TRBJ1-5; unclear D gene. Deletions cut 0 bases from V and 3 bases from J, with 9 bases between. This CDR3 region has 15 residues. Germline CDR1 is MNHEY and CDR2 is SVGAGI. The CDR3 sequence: CASSYSSMYNQPQHF. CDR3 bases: TGTGCCAGCAGTTACTCGAGTATGTACAATCAGCCCCAGCATTTT.

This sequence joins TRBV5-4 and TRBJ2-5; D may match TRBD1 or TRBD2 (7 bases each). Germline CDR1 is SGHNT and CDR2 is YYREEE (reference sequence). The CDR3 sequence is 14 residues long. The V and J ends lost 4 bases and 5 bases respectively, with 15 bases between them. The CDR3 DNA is TGTGCCAGCAGCGGGGAGGGGGCAGGTGAGACCCAGTACTTC. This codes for CASSGEGAGETQYF.

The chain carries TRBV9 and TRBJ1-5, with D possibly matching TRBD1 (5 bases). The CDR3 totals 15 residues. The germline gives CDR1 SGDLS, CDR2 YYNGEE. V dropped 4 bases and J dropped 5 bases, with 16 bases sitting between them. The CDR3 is CASSPDGDGDQPQHF. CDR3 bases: TGTGCCAGCAGCCCGGATGGGGACGGAGATCAGCCCCAGCATTTT.

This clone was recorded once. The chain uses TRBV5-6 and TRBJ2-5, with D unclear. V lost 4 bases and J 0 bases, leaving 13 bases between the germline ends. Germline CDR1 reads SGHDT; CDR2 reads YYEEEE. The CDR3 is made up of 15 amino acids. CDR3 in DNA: TGTGCCAGCAGCACCCGCGCTGGGTACCAAGAGACCCAGTACTTC. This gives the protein CASSTRAGYQETQYF.

The CDR3: CASSPGLMGGGAADTQYF. The CDR3 DNA reads TGTGCCAGCAGTCCCGGTCTGATGGGCGGGGGGGCCGCAGATACGCAGTATTTT. The V gene is TRBV28, the J gene TRBJ2-3; 9 nucleotides agree with TRBD2. V was pared by 5 bases and J by 4 bases, with 16 bases of the junction left unmatched. CDR1 is MDHEN, CDR2 SYDVKM, per germline. CDR3 size: 18 residues.

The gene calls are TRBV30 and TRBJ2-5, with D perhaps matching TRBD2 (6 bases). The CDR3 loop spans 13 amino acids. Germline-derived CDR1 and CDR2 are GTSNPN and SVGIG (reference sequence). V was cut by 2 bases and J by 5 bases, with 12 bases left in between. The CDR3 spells CAWSYGGAETQYF. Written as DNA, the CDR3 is TGTGCCTGGAGTTACGGGGGAGCGGAGACCCAGTACTTC.

CDR3 bases: TGTGCCAGCAGTTCCTATGGGACGGTGACCCAGCATTTT. This codes for CASSSYGTVTQHF. This chain connects TRBV6-1 to TRBJ1-5, with TRBD1 as a possible D gene (5 bases). Germline V gene data show CDR1 as MNHNS and CDR2 as SASEGT. With 5 bases removed from V and 11 bases from J, the gap between germline ends came to 16 bases. The CDR3 runs 13 residues.

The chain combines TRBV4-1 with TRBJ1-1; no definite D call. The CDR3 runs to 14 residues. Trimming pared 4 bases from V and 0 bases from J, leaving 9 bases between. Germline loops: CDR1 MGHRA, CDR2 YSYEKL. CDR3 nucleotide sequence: TGCGCCAGCAGCCCGCAGGAAATGAACACTGAAGCTTTCTTT. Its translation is CASSPQEMNTEAFF.

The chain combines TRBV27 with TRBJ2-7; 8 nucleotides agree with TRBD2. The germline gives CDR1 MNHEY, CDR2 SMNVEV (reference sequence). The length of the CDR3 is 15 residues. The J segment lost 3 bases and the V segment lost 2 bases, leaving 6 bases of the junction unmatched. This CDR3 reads CASSLAGGPFYEQYF. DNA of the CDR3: TGTGCCAGCAGTTTAGCGGGAGGCCCATTCTACGAGCAGTACTTC.